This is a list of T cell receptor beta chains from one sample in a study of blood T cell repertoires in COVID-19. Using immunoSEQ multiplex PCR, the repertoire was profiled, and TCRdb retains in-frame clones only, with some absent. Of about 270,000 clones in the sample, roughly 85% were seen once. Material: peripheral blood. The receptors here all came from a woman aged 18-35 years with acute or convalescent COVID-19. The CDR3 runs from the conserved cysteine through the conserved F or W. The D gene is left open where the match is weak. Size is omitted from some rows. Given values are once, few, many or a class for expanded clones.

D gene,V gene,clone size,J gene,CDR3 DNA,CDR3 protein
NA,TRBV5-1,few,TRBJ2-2,TGCGCCAGCAGCCCTGGGGGCTTCGGGGAGCTGTTTTTT,CASSPGGFGELFF
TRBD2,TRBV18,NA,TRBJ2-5,TGTGCCAGCTCACCGGGACTAGCGGGTAACCAAGAGACCCAGTACTTC,CASSPGLAGNQETQYF
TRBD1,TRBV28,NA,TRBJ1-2,TGTGCCAGCAGTTCAACCCTCGGGACAGAGAATGGGGGCTACACCTTC,CASSSTLGTENGGYTF
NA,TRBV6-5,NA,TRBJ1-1,TGTGCCAGCCAGGGACACCAGAACACTGAAGCTTTCTTT,CASQGHQNTEAFF
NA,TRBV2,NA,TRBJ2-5,TGTGCCAGCAGTTCGACTAGTTCCCAAGAGACCCAGTACTTC,CASSSTSSQETQYF
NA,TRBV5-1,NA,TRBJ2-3,TGCGCCAGCAGCTTGTCTCCGGGAGTCTCAGATACGCAGTATTTT,CASSLSPGVSDTQYF
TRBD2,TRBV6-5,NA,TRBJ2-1,TGTGCCAGCAGGGCGGGACCTAGCGGAGACAATGAGCAGTTCTTC,CASRAGPSGDNEQFF
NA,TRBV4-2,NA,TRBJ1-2,TGTGCCAGCAGACACAGACAGGAGAACTATGGCTACACCTTC,CASRHRQENYGYTF
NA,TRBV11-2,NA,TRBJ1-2,TGTGCCAGCAGCTTCGGCTATGGCTACACCTTC,CASSFGYGYTF
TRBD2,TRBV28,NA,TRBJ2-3,TGTGCCAGCAGTTTACTCCGACTAGCGGGAGGAGGAGATACGCAGTATTTT,CASSLLRLAGGGDTQYF
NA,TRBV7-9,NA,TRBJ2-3,TGTGCCACCACCGCAAACACCCAACCAGATACGCAGTATTTT,CATTANTQPDTQYF
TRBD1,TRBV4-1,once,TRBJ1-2,TGCGCCAGCAGCCGGAAAGAGGTGGGGACAGGAAAAATGTCCCTATATGGCTACACCTTC,CASSRKEVGTGKMSLYGYTF
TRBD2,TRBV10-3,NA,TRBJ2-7,TGTGCCACCGGAACAGACGGGACTAGCGGGAGAGATTGCTACTTC,CATGTDGTSGRDCYF
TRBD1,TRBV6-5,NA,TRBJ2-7,TGTGCCAGCCCGGGACAGGGGGCACACGAGCAGTACTTC,CASPGQGAHEQYF
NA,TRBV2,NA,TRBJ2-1,TGTGCCAGCAGTTCCAGGGGACCTCAGTTCTTC,CASSSRGPQFF